Reported below is one T cell receptor (beta chain). Here immunoSEQ multiplex PCR was the method, and the copy in TCRdb shows in-frame clones only, minus some. The repertoire holds 70,000 or so clones, about nine tenths seen once, with under 0.9% in the top ten. This sample was taken from a study of T cell changes during pregnancy in multiple sclerosis. The CDR3 totals 15 residues. V was cut by 4 bases and J by 4 bases, with 17 bases left in between. Germline-derived CDR1 and CDR2 are MDHEN and SYDVKM. This TCR was recovered from a female donor in good health, enrolled as a control in a pregnancy study. The starting material was peripheral blood, obtained in the third trimester of pregnancy. The gene calls are TRBV28 and TRBJ2-7, with D perhaps matching TRBD1 (5 bases). The CDR3 sequence: CASSSPSGARYEQYF. CDR3 sequence (DNA): TGTGCCAGCAGTTCCCCAAGTGGGGCCCGTTACGAGCAGTACTTC.